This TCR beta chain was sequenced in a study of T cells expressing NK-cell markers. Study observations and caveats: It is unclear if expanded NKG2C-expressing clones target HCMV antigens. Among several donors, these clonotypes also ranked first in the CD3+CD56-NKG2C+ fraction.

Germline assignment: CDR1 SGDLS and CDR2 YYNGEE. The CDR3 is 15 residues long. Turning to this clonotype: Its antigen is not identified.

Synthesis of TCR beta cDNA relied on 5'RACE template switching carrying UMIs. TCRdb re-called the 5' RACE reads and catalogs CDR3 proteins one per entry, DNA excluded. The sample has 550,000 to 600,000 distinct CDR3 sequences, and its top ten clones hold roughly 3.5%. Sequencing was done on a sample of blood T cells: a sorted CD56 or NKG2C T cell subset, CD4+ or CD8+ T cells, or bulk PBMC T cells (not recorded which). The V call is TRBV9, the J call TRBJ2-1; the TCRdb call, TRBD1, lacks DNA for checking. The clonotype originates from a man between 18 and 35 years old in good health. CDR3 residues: CASSVGQTSYNEQFF.